These T cell receptor beta chains were read from a single sample in a study of cytomegalovirus exposure and HLA in healthy donors. TCRdb keeps only in-frame clones here, not all; method: immunoSEQ multiplex PCR. Of about 140,000 clones in the sample, about 86% are singletons; the top ten hold 7.5% to 10%. The sequencing input was PBMCs. The receptors were sampled from a woman aged 18-29 years in good health and CMV-seropositive. Each CDR3 is given with its conserved first and last residue. D genes are given only for firm matches. Not every row has a clone size; where given, it reads once, few, many or a size class.

- - TRBJ2-6 TRBV7-9 CASREGPGGSGANVLTF TGTGCCAGCAGGGAGGGACCGGGCGGTTCTGGGGCCAACGTCCTGACTTTC
- - TRBJ2-7 TRBV9 CASSVSQGTYEQYF TGTGCCAGCAGCGTTTCCCAGGGAACCTACGAGCAGTACTTC
- - TRBJ2-2 TRBV5-4 CASSPNQGANTGELFF TGTGCCAGCAGCCCGAATCAGGGTGCGAACACCGGGGAGCTGTTTTTT
TRBD2 - TRBJ2-5 TRBV18 CASSPLTSGGQETQYF TGTGCCAGCTCACCATTAACTAGCGGGGGACAAGAGACCCAGTACTTC
- - TRBJ1-5 TRBV28 CASSFLQGKNQPQHF TGTGCCAGCAGTTTTTTACAGGGTAAAAATCAGCCCCAGCATTTT
TRBD1 few TRBJ2-2 TRBV6-4 CASSDGQGAGELFF TGTGCCAGCAGTGACGGACAGGGGGCCGGGGAGCTGTTTTTT
TRBD2 - TRBJ2-7 TRBV4-1 CASSRLAAASYEQYF TGCGCCAGCAGCCGACTAGCGGCCGCCTCCTACGAGCAGTACTTC
TRBD2 - TRBJ2-3 TRBV5-1 CASSLDGTSGGTDTQYF TGCGCCAGCAGCTTGGACGGGACTAGCGGGGGGACCGATACGCAGTATTTT
- - TRBJ1-2 TRBV7-9 CASSFYGHGYTF TGTGCCAGCAGCTTCTATGGGCACGGCTACACCTTC
TRBD2 - TRBJ2-7 TRBV19 CASRIGTSYEQYF TGTGCCAGTAGGATCGGGACTAGCTACGAGCAGTACTTC
- few TRBJ2-5 TRBV10-3 CAIRADGSLETQYF TGTGCCATCAGAGCGGATGGGAGCCTGGAGACCCAGTACTTC
- - TRBJ2-3 TRBV28 CASSAKGIYTDTQYF TGTGCCAGCAGCGCTAAGGGGATCTACACAGATACGCAGTATTTT
- few TRBJ2-7 TRBV27 CASSLSRTTYEQYF TGTGCCAGCAGTTTATCCAGAACTACCTACGAGCAGTACTTC
TRBD1 few TRBJ1-6 TRBV19 CASSRQGGNSPLHF TGTGCCAGTAGTAGACAGGGGGGGAATTCACCCCTCCACTTT
- - TRBJ2-7 TRBV6-1 CASSEPVRSYEQYF TGTGCCAGCAGTGAACCGGTGAGATCCTACGAGCAGTACTTC